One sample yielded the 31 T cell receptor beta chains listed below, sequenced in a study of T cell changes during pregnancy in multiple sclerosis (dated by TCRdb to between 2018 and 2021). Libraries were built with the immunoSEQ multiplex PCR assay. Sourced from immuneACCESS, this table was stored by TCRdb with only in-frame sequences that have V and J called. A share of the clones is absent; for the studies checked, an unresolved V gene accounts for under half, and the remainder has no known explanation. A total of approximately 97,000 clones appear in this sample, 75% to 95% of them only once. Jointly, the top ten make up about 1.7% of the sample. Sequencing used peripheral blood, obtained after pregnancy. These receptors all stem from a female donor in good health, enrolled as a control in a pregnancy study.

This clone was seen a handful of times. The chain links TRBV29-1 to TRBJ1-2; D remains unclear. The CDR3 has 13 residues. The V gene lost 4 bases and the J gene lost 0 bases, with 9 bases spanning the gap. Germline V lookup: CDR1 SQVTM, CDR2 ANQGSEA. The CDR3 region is CSVVSTANYGYTF. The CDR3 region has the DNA TGCAGCGTTGTCTCCACAGCTAACTATGGCTACACCTTC.

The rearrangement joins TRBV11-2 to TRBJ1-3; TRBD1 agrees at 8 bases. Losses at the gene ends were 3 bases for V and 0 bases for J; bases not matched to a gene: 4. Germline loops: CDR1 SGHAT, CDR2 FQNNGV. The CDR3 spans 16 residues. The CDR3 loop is CASSFGQGLSGNTIYF. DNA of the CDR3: TGTGCCAGCAGCTTCGGACAGGGCCTCTCTGGAAACACCATATATTTT.

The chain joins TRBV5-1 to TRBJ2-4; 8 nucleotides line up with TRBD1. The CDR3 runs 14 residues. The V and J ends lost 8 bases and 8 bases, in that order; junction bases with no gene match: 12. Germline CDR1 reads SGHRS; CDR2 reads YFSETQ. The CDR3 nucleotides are TGCGCCAGACCGCTTTGGGGACAGGAGGACATTCAGTACTTC. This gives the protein CARPLWGQEDIQYF.

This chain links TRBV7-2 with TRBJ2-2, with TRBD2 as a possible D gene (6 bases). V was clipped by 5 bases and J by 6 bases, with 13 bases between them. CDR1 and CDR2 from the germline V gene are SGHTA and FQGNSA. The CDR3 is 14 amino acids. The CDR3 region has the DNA TGTGCCAGCAGCCTAAATACTAGCCCCGGGGAGCTGTTTTTT. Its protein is CASSLNTSPGELFF.

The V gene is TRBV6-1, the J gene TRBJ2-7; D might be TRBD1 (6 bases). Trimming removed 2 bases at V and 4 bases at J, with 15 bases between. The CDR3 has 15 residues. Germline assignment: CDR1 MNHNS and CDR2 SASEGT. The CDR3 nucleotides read TGTGCCAGCAGTGAAAGTCAACAGGGACCTTACGAGCAGTACTTC. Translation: CASSESQQGPYEQYF.

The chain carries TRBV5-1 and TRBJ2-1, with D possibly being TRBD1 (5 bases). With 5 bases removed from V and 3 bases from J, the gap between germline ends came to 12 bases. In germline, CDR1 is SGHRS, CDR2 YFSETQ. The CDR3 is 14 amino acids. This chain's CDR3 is CASSSGHDYNEQFF. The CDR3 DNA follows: TGCGCCAGCAGTTCAGGGCACGACTACAATGAGCAGTTCTTC.

CDR3 loop: CASSSQGTATGELFF. CDR3 nucleotides: TGTGCCAGCAGCTCCCAGGGGACGGCCACCGGGGAGCTGTTTTTT. The chain uses TRBV11-3 and TRBJ2-2; perhaps TRBD1 as D (6 bases). Trimming took off 4 bases at V and 4 bases at J, with 13 bases between the two ends. The germline gives CDR1 SGHNT, CDR2 YENEEA. The CDR3 has 15 residues.

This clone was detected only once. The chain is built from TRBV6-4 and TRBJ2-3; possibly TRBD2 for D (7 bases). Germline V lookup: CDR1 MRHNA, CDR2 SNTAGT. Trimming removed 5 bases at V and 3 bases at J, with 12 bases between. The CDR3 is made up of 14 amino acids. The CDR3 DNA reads TGTGCCAGCAGTAAGGGGGGGGTAACAGATACGCAGTATTTT. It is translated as CASSKGGVTDTQYF.

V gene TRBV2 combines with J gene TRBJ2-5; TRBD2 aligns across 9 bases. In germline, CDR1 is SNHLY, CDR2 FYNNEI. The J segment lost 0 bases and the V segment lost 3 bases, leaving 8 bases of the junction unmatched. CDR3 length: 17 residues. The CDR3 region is CASSDTGVAGDQETQYF. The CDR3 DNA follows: TGTGCCAGCAGTGATACGGGGGTAGCGGGGGACCAAGAGACCCAGTACTTC.

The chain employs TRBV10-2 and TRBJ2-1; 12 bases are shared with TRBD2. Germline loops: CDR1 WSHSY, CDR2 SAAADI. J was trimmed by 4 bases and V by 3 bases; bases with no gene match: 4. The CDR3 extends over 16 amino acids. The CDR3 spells CASSDTSGGRYNEQFF. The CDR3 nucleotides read TGCGCCAGCAGTGATACTAGCGGGGGGCGTTACAATGAGCAGTTCTTC.

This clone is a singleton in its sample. The DNA for the CDR3 is TGTGCCAGCAGCTTGCAGGGGCCTAGCACAGATACGCAGTATTTT. This translates into CASSLQGPSTDTQYF. V and J are TRBV7-9 and TRBJ2-3, with D possibly TRBD1 on 6 matching bases. Germline V gives CDR1 SEHNR, CDR2 FQNEAQ (reference sequence). The CDR3 has 15 residues. V was trimmed by 3 bases and J by 0 bases, leaving 10 bases between them.

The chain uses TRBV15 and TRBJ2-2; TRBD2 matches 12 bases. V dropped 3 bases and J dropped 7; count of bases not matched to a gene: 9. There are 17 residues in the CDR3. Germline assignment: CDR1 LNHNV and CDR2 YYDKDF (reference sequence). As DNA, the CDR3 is TGTGCCACCAGCAGCTTCCGGACTAGCGGGGTTCTCGGGGAGCTGTTTTTT. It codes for CATSSFRTSGVLGELFF.

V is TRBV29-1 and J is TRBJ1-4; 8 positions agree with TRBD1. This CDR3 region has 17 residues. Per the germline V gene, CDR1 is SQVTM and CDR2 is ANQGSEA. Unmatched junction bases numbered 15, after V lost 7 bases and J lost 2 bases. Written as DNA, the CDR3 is TGCAGCGGTGGGGTGGGACAGGAGGGCTCGACTAATGAAAAACTGTTTTTT. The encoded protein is CSGGVGQEGSTNEKLFF.

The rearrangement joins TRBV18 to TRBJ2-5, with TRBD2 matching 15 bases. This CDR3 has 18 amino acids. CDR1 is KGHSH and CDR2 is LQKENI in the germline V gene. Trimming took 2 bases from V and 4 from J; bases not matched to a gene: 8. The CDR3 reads CASSPAGLAGGKSETQYF. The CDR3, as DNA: TGTGCCAGCTCACCAGCCGGACTAGCGGGGGGGAAGTCAGAGACCCAGTACTTC.

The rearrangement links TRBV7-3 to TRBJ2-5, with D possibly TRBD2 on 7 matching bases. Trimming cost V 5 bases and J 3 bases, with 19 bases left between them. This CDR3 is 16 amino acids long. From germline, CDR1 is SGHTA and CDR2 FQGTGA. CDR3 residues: CASSSGTGGKKETQYF. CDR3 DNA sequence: TGTGCCAGCAGCAGCGGCACGGGGGGCAAAAAAGAGACCCAGTACTTC. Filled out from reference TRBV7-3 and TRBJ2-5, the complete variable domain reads GAGVSQTPSNKVTEKGKYVELRCDPISGHTALYWYRQSLGQGPEFLIYFQGTGAADDSGLPNDRFFAVRPEGSVSTLKIQRTERGDSAVYLCASSSGTGGKKETQYFGPGTRLLVL.

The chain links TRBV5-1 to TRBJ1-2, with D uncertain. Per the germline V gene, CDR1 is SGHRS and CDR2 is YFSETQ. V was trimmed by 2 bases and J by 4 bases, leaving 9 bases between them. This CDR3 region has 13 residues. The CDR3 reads CASSFEGSYGYTF. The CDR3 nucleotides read TGCGCCAGCAGCTTCGAGGGTTCCTATGGCTACACCTTC.

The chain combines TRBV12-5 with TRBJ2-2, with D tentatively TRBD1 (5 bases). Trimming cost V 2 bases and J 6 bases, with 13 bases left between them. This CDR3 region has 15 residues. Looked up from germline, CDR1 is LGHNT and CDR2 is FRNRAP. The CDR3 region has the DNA TGTGCTAGTGGTTTGACCAGGGCCGTGGCCGGGGAGCTGTTTTTT. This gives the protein CASGLTRAVAGELFF.

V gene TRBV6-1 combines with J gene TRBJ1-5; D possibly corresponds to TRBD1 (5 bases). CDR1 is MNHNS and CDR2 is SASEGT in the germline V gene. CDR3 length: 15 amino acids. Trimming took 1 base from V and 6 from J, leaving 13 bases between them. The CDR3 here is CASSEGAGKGQPQHF. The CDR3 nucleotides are TGTGCCAGCAGTGAAGGAGCAGGGAAGGGTCAGCCCCAGCATTTT.

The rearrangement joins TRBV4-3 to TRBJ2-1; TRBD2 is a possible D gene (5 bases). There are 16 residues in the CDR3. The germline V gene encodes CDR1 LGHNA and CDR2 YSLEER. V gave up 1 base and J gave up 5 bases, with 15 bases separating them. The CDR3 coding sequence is TGCGCCAGCAGCCAAGGACTGCTAGCTCGAGACAATGAGCAGTTCTTC. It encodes CASSQGLLARDNEQFF.

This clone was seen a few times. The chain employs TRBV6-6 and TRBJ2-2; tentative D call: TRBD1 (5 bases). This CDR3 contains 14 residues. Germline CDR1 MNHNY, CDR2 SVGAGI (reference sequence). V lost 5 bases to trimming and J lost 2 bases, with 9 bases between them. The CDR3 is CASSLDRNTGELFF. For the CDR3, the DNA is TGTGCCAGCAGTCTAGACAGAAACACCGGGGAGCTGTTTTTT.

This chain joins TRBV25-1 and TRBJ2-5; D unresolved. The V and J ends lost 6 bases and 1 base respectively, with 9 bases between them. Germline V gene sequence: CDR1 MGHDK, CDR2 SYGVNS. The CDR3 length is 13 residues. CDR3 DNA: TGTGCCAGCAGCGTGGGCGCCCAAGAGACCCAGTACTTC. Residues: CASSVGAQETQYF.

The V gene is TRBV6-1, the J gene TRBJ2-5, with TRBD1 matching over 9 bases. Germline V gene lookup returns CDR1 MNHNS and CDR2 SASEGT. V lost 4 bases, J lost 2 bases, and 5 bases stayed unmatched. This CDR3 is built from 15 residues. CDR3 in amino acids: CASSGRDRAQETQYF. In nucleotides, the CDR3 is TGTGCCAGCAGTGGCCGGGACAGGGCACAAGAGACCCAGTACTTC.

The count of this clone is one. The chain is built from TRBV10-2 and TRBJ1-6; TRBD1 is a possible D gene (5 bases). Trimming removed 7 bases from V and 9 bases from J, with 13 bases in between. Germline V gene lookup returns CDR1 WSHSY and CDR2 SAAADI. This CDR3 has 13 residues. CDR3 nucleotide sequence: TGCGCCAGCACGTCAGGGCCAGGTTCACCCCTCCACTTT. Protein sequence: CASTSGPGSPLHF.

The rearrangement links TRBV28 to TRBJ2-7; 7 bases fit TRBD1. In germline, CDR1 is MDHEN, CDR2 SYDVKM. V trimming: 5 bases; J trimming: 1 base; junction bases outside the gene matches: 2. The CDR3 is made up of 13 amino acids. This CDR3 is CASSRGQSYEQYF. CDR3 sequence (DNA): TGTGCCAGCAGTCGGGGACAGTCCTACGAGCAGTACTTC.

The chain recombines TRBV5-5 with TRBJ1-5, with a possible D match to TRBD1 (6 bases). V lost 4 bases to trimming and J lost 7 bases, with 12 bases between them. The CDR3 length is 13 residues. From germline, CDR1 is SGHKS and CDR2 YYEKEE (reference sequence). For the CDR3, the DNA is TGTGCCAGCAGCCGGGACACACGGCAGCCCCAGCATTTT. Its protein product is CASSRDTRQPQHF.

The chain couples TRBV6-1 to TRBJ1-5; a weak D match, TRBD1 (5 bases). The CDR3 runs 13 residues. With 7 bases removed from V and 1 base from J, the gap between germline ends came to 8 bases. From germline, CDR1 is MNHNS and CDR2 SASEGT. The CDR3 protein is CASKAGSNQPQHF. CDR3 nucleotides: TGTGCCAGCAAGGCAGGGAGCAATCAGCCCCAGCATTTT.

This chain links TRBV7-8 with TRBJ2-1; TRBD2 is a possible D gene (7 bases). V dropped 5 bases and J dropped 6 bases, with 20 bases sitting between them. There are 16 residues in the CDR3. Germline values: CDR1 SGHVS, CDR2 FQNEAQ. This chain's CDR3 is CASSPLGGDVSNEQFF. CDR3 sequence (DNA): TGTGCCAGCAGCCCGTTAGGGGGGGACGTTTCCAATGAGCAGTTCTTC.

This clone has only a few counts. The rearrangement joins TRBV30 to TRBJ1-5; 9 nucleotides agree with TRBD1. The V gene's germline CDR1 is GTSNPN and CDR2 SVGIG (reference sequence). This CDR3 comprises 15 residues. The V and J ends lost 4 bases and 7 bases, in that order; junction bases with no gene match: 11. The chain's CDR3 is CAWTPPDRGRQPQHF. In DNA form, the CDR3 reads TGTGCCTGGACCCCACCGGACAGGGGACGACAGCCCCAGCATTTT.

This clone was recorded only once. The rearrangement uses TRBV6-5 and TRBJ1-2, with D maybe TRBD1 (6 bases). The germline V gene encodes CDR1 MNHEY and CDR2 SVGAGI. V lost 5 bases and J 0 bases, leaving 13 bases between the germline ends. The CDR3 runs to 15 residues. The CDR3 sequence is CASSKPGQTNYGYTF. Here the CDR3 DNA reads TGTGCCAGCAGTAAACCCGGACAGACTAACTATGGCTACACCTTC.

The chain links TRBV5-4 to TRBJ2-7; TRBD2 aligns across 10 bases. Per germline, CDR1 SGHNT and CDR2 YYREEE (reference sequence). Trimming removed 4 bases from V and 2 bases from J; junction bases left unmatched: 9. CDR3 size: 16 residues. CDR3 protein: CASSGERTSGPYEQYF. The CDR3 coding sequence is TGTGCCAGCAGCGGGGAGAGGACTAGCGGTCCCTACGAGCAGTACTTC.

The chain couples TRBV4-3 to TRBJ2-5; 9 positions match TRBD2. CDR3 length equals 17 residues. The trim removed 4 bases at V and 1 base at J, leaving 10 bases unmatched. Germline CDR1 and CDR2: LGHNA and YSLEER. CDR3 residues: CASSLRGSGGLQETQYF. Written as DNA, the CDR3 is TGCGCCAGCAGCCTACGGGGTAGCGGGGGTCTCCAAGAGACCCAGTACTTC.